This entry concerns a single T cell receptor beta chain. This entry belongs to a study of blood T cell repertoires in COVID-19. In the study overall: The analysed material was cDNA or gDNA that came from T cells, B-cell-depleted T cells, or PBMCs.

In the original processing: Using reference gene primer amplification, nucleated cell counts were estimated. The method was immunoSEQ multiplex PCR; TCRdb's version includes in-frame clones alone and lacks a portion of them. The V and J calls and clone size were taken over from that table, and D and trimming were inferred from the DNA. This sample has about 26,000 clones, with over 85% found just once. Germline V gene sequence: CDR1 LGHDT, CDR2 YNNKEL (reference sequence). V was trimmed by 3 bases and J by 5 bases, leaving 22 bases between them. CDR3 size: 17 residues. The sample was peripheral blood. The rearrangement uses TRBV3-1 (or the pseudogene TRBV3-2) and TRBJ2-5; D might be TRBD2 (5 bases). The receptor's source is a human donor in a cohort sampled during active COVID-19. The DNA for the CDR3 is TGTGCCAGCAGCCAGGAAGATGGTTCCGGGGTCGGGGAGACCCAGTACTTC. Amino acids: CASSQEDGSGVGETQYF.